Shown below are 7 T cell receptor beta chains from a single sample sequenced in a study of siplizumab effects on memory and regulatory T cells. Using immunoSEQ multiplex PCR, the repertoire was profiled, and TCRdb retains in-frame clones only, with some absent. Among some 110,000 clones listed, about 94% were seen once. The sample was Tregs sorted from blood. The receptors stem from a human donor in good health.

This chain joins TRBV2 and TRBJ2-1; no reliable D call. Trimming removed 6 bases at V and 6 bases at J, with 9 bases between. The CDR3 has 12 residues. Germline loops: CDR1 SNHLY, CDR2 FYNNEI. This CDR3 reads CASSPSINEQFF. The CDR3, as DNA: TGTGCCAGCAGCCCTTCCATCAATGAGCAGTTCTTC.

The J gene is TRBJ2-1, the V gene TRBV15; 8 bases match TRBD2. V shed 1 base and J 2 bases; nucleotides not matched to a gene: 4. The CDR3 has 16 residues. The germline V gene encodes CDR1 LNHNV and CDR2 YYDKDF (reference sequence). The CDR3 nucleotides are TGTGCCACCAGCAGAGTAGCGGGGCGGCCCTACAATGAGCAGTTCTTC. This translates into CATSRVAGRPYNEQFF.

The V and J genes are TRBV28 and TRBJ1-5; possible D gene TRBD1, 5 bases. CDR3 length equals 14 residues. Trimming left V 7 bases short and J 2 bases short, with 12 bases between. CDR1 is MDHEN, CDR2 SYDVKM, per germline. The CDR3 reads CASTSGGGNQPQHF. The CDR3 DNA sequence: TGTGCCAGCACGTCCGGGGGGGGCAATCAGCCCCAGCATTTT.

Here the CDR3 reads CASSLDQGAFF. The CDR3 coding sequence is TGTGCCAGCAGCTTAGACCAGGGAGCTTTCTTT. V usage is TRBV7-2 and J usage is TRBJ1-1; the D gene is possibly TRBD1 (5 bases). V was pared by 1 base and J by 10 bases, with 7 bases between. This CDR3 has 11 residues. Germline V gene data show CDR1 as SGHTA and CDR2 as FQGNSA.

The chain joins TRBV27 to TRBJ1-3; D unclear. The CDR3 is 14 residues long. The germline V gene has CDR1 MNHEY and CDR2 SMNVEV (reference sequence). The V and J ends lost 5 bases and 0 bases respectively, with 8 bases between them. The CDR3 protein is CASSLTFSGNTIYF. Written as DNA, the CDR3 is TGTGCCAGCAGTCTCACTTTCTCTGGAAACACCATATATTTT.

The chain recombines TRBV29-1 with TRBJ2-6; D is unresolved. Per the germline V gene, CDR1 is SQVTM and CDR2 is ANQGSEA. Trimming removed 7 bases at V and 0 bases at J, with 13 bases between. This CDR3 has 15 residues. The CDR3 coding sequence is TGCAGCGCAAACTTGCCGATCTCTGGGGCCAACGTCCTGACTTTC. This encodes CSANLPISGANVLTF. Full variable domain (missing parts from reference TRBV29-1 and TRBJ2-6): SAVISQKPSRDICQRGTSLTIQCQVDSQVTMMFWYRQQPGQSLTLIATANQGSEATYESGFVIDKFPISRPNLTFSTLTVSNMSPEDSSIYLCSANLPISGANVLTFGAGSRLTVL.

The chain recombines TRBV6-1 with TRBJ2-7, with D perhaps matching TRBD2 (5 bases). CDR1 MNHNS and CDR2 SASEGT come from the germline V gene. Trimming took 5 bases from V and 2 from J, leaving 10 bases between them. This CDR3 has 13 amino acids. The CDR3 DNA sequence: TGTGCCAGCAGTAAGGTCGGGGCCTACGAGCAGTACTTC. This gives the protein CASSKVGAYEQYF.